Presented here are 10 T cell receptor beta chains from one specimen sequenced in a study of technical replicates of blood from several donors. Libraries were prepared by immunoSEQ multiplex PCR; TCRdb keeps only in-frame clonotypes and omits some of them. The sample comprises 65,000 to 85,000 clones, approximately 94% of which are singletons, and under 0.5% rests with the top ten. Input material: T cells isolated from PBMCs. The origin of the receptors is a human donor in good health.

The CDR3 loop reads CASGPSTGMFAEQFF. In nucleotides, the CDR3 is TGTGCTAGTGGTCCCTCGACAGGGATGTTTGCTGAGCAGTTCTTC. The gene calls are TRBV12-5 and TRBJ2-1, with 7 bases lining up with TRBD1. The CDR3 contains 15 residues. Germline CDR1 LGHNT, CDR2 FRNRAP. V lost 5 bases and J lost 9; bases outside the gene matches: 13.

The chain carries TRBV5-4 and TRBJ1-2; no firm D call. The CDR3 is 16 residues long. Germline V gene sequence: CDR1 SGHNT, CDR2 YYREEE (reference sequence). V lost 2 bases and J 7 bases, leaving 21 bases between the germline ends. CDR3 bases: TGTGCCAGCAGCTTACCTGCAGGATTCCTTCCAGGTGGCTACACCTTC. It yields the protein CASSLPAGFLPGGYTF.

The sample holds a few counts of this clone. This rearrangement joins TRBV11-3 to TRBJ1-1; D is undetermined. This CDR3 spans 11 amino acids. V shed 3 bases and J shed 3 bases, with 2 bases lying between them. Germline V gene data show CDR1 as SGHNT and CDR2 as YENEEA. DNA for the CDR3: TGTGCCAGCAGCTTCTACACTGAAGCTTTCTTT. This sequence encodes CASSFYTEAFF. The full variable domain, completed using reference TRBV11-3 and TRBJ1-1, is EAGVVQSPRYKIIEKKQPVAFWCNPISGHNTLYWYLQNLGQGPELLIRYENEEAVDDSQLPKDRFSAERLKGVDSTLKIQPAELGDSAVYLCASSFYTEAFFGQGTRLTVV.

This chain links TRBV9 with TRBJ1-1; no clear D. The CDR3 length is 14 residues. Germline CDR1 and CDR2: SGDLS and YYNGEE. V lost 4 bases and J lost 4, with 14 bases in between. The DNA of the CDR3 is TGTGCCAGCAGCCCCATAAGCGGGTCCACTGAAGCTTTCTTT. Its protein is CASSPISGSTEAFF.

J is TRBJ2-2 and V is TRBV19; 8 bases align to TRBD1. V trimming: 6 bases; J trimming: 7 bases; junction bases outside the gene matches: 10. The CDR3 loop spans 15 amino acids. Germline lookup yields CDR1 LNHDA and CDR2 SQIVND (reference sequence). CDR3 DNA: TGTGCCAGTAGGACTGGGACAGGCGGAGGCGGGGAGCTGTTTTTT. Protein product: CASRTGTGGGGELFF.

This chain joins TRBV9 and TRBJ2-7; D not certain. The V and J ends lost 0 bases and 4 bases respectively, with 8 bases between them. CDR1 SGDLS and CDR2 YYNGEE come from the germline V gene. The CDR3 contains 13 residues. The CDR3 region has the DNA TGTGCCAGCAGCGTAGAAAGTCAGTACGAGCAGTACTTC. As protein: CASSVESQYEQYF.

The V gene is TRBV11-3, the J gene TRBJ2-7; perhaps TRBD2 as D (5 bases). Germline lookup yields CDR1 SGHNT and CDR2 YENEEA. V was clipped by 1 base and J by 5 bases, with 6 bases between them. CDR3 length equals 12 residues. The DNA for the CDR3 is TGTGCCAGCAGCTTAGGGCGGGACGAGCAGTACTTC. Translating gives CASSLGRDEQYF.

Only one count was recorded for this clone. The rearrangement links TRBV29-1 to TRBJ1-3, with 11 positions matching TRBD1. With V trimmed by 6 bases and J by 7 bases, 2 bases remained unmatched. The CDR3 extends over 12 amino acids. The V gene's germline CDR1 is SQVTM and CDR2 ANQGSEA. The CDR3 DNA sequence: TGCAGCGTCTGGACAGGGGGCAACACCATATATTTT. Amino acids: CSVWTGGNTIYF.

This chain joins TRBV19 and TRBJ2-3, with 8 nucleotides matching TRBD1. The CDR3 runs to 14 residues. With V trimmed by 6 bases and J by 6 bases, 8 bases remained unmatched. Germline CDR1 LNHDA, CDR2 SQIVND (reference sequence). The CDR3 here is CASSPIGDRDTQYF. CDR3 nucleotides: TGTGCCAGTAGCCCCATTGGGGACAGGGATACGCAGTATTTT.

The V gene is TRBV19, the J gene TRBJ1-1; no reliable D call. The CDR3 is made up of 9 amino acids. Looked up from germline, CDR1 is LNHDA and CDR2 is SQIVND (reference sequence). Trimming took off 4 bases at V and 9 bases at J, with 3 bases between the two ends. CDR3 in DNA: TGTGCCAGTAGTAATAAAGCTTTCTTT. Protein sequence: CASSNKAFF.